This T cell receptor beta chain was recovered during a study of neoadjuvant anti-PD-1 for oral cavity cancer. Whole-study context: Patients without progression received a fourth nivolumab dose around day 43, then surgical resection on days 50-56.

The germline V gene has CDR1 MGHRA and CDR2 YSYEKL. The germline V and J ends were trimmed by 1 base and 2 bases, with 9 bases remaining between them. The CDR3 has 14 amino acids. About this clone itself: Its antigen remains unidentified.

Most PBMC samples had approximately 470 ng input DNA in six replicates. Libraries were prepared by immunoSEQ multiplex PCR; TCRdb keeps only in-frame clonotypes and omits some of them. The sample has 18,000 or so clones, over 65% seen once. Regarding the study as a whole: Pretreatment Treg/Th17 ratio correlated inversely with post-treatment tumor clonality.

No culture or expansion preceded analysis of these blood cells. The chain combines TRBV4-1 with TRBJ2-7, with D maybe TRBD1 (6 bases). The sequencing used PBMCs, collected before nivolumab (anti-PD-1) treatment. This sequence originates from a person between 40 and 80 years old with oral cavity squamous cell carcinoma. CDR3 amino acids: CASSQATGTYEQYF. The CDR3 DNA is TGCGCCAGCAGCCAAGCGACAGGTACCTACGAGCAGTACTTC.